This is a list of T cell receptor beta chains from one sample in a study of cytomegalovirus exposure and HLA in healthy donors. Sequencing was performed with immunoSEQ multiplex PCR; in TCRdb, only in-frame clones are kept and a portion is missing. This sample carries a few hundred thousand clones, 70% to 90% of them seen once, and the ten largest clones take under 8%. Source material: PBMCs. The receptors derive from a woman aged 60-75 years in good health and CMV-seropositive. CDR3s include the opening cysteine and the closing phenylalanine or tryptophan. D genes are given only for firm matches. Rows give clone size only sometimes, using once, few, many, or a class for an expanded clone.

>-|TRBD2|TRBJ2-1|TRBV28|13
CASGLAGGNEQFF
TGTGCCAGCGGGCTAGCGGGTGGCAATGAGCAGTTCTTC
>-|TRBD2|TRBJ2-7|TRBV28|17
CASSLHTSGRALYEQYF
TGTGCCAGCAGCCTCCACACTAGCGGGAGGGCCCTCTACGAGCAGTACTTC
>-|-|TRBJ1-5|TRBV19|15
CASSISGNSNQPQHF
TGTGCCAGTAGTATATCCGGGAATAGCAATCAGCCCCAGCATTTT
>-|-|TRBJ1-2|TRBV19|14
CASSIGPVRYGYTF
TGTGCCAGTAGTATAGGTCCGGTCCGCTATGGCTACACCTTC
>few|-|TRBJ1-1|TRBV25-1|14
CASSPGGVDTEAFF
TGTGCCAGCAGTCCCGGAGGGGTCGACACTGAAGCTTTCTTT
>-|-|TRBJ2-7|TRBV11-1|14
CASSFVTGSYEQYF
TGTGCCAGCAGCTTCGTAACGGGGTCCTACGAGCAGTACTTC
>once|-|TRBJ2-1|TRBV5-1|16
CASSLAALAAYNEQFF
TGCGCCAGCAGCTTGGCGGCGTTAGCGGCCTACAATGAGCAGTTCTTC
>-|-|TRBJ2-2|TRBV25-1|13
CASSGTNTGELFF
TGTGCCAGCAGTGGTACTAACACCGGGGAGCTGTTTTTT
>-|-|TRBJ2-7|TRBV15|16
CATSRDTVLVSYEQYF
TGTGCCACCAGCAGAGATACGGTTTTGGTGTCCTACGAGCAGTACTTC
>few|TRBD1|TRBJ2-7|TRBV14|17
CASSKGFGTGKPYEQYF
TGTGCCAGCAGCAAAGGATTCGGGACAGGTAAACCTTACGAGCAGTACTTC
>-|TRBD2|TRBJ2-7|TRBV7-6|16
CASSAGVTNGGYEQYF
TGTGCCAGCAGCGCGGGAGTGACAAATGGTGGTTACGAGCAGTACTTC
>-|-|TRBJ1-1|TRBV5-4|14
CASSFGTVNTEAFF
TGTGCCAGCAGCTTCGGTACAGTCAACACTGAAGCTTTCTTT
>-|TRBD1|TRBJ2-7|TRBV18|16
CASSPLAGGSVYEQYF
TGTGCCAGCTCACCACTGGCAGGGGGAAGTGTCTACGAGCAGTACTTC
>-|-|TRBJ2-7|TRBV19|14
CASSWRSDSYEQYF
TGTGCCAGTAGTTGGCGGTCGGACTCCTACGAGCAGTACTTC
>-|-|TRBJ1-2|TRBV7-2|16
CASSLEGGALYYGYTF
TGTGCCAGCAGCTTAGAGGGAGGGGCCCTATACTATGGCTACACCTTC
>-|-|TRBJ1-1|TRBV7-2|18
CASSLALDRFNPNTEAFF
TGTGCCAGCAGCTTAGCGCTAGACAGGTTCAACCCGAACACTGAAGCTTTCTTT
>few|TRBD2|TRBJ2-2|TRBV18|14
CASTSGSNTGELFF
TGTGCCAGCACTAGCGGGTCGAACACCGGGGAGCTGTTTTTT
>few|-|TRBJ1-2|TRBV6-7|14
CATRDLEGSYGYTF
TGTGCCACCCGGGACCTGGAGGGTAGCTATGGCTACACCTTC
>-|TRBD1|TRBJ2-1|TRBV5-1|16
CASSWGQARSYNEQFF
TGCGCCAGCAGCTGGGGACAGGCCCGCTCCTACAATGAGCAGTTCTTC
>few|-|TRBJ1-2|TRBV2|13
CASRTEGVGGYTF
TGTGCCAGCAGGACTGAGGGAGTGGGAGGCTACACCTTC
>-|TRBD1|TRBJ1-6|TRBV5-1|15
CASRSAGGDNSPLHF
TGCGCCAGCAGGTCAGCAGGGGGCGATAATTCACCCCTCCACTTT
>-|-|TRBJ1-5|TRBV5-6|16
CASSLAEDSVGQPQHF
TGTGCCAGCAGCTTGGCCGAGGACAGTGTAGGTCAGCCCCAGCATTTT
>once|-|TRBJ2-2|TRBV7-3|16
CASSLRSSGNTGELFF
TGTGCCAGCAGCTTAAGGAGTAGCGGGAACACCGGGGAGCTGTTTTTT
>-|TRBD1|TRBJ1-2|TRBV28|13
CASRTGVDYGYTF
TGTGCCAGCAGGACAGGGGTGGACTATGGCTACACCTTC
>-|TRBD1|TRBJ2-7|TRBV11-2|17
CASSLAVRTGSTGEQYF
TGTGCCAGCAGCTTAGCCGTAAGGACAGGCTCTACTGGCGAGCAGTACTTC
>-|-|TRBJ1-5|TRBV27|13
CASSFWSGQPQHF
TGTGCCAGCAGTTTTTGGTCGGGTCAGCCCCAGCATTTT
>once|TRBD2|TRBJ2-3|TRBV7-9|17
CASSLSVREGGADTQYF
TGTGCCAGCAGCTTATCAGTTCGGGAGGGGGGGGCAGATACGCAGTATTTT
>-|TRBD1|TRBJ1-4|TRBV30|13
CAGRQGTNEKLFF
TGTGCCGGACGACAGGGGACTAATGAAAAACTGTTTTTT
>-|-|TRBJ1-1|TRBV11-2|15
CASSLARTTNTEAFF
TGTGCCAGCAGCTTAGCACGGACAACCAACACTGAAGCTTTCTTT
>-|TRBD2|TRBJ2-1|TRBV5-1|14
CASSLYTGGGEQFF
TGCGCCAGCAGCTTGTATACGGGAGGGGGTGAGCAGTTCTTC
>-|-|TRBJ2-5|TRBV28|14
CASSLTNRPRAQYF
TGTGCCAGCAGTTTAACAAACAGGCCAAGGGCCCAGTACTTC
>-|-|TRBJ2-5|TRBV7-9|16
CASSSRLAGSEETQYF
TGTGCCAGCAGCTCTCGTCTCGCGGGGTCCGAAGAGACCCAGTACTTC
>-|-|TRBJ1-1|TRBV7-9|16
CASSSAEAGVNTEAFF
TGTGCCAGCAGCTCAGCAGAGGCAGGGGTGAACACTGAAGCTTTCTTT
>-|-|TRBJ2-7|TRBV6-1|13
CASRPRSGDEQYF
TGTGCCAGCAGACCCAGGTCGGGGGACGAGCAGTACTTC
>-|-|TRBJ2-4|TRBV5-6|13
CASSLVGKNIQYF
TGTGCCAGCAGCTTGGTCGGCAAAAACATTCAGTACTTC
>-|-|TRBJ1-2|TRBV29-1|13
CSVEGGLNYGYTF
TGCAGCGTTGAAGGGGGCCTGAACTATGGCTACACCTTC
>-|-|TRBJ2-2|TRBV27|17
CASSFLGSSTNTGELFF
TGTGCCAGCAGTTTCCTGGGGAGCTCGACAAACACCGGGGAGCTGTTTTTT
>few|TRBD2|TRBJ2-4|TRBV10-3|16
CAISAELAGGTNIQYF
TGTGCCATCAGTGCCGAGCTAGCGGGAGGGACGAACATTCAGTACTTC
>-|-|TRBJ2-3|TRBV27|15
CASTWSGTSTDTQYF
TGTGCCAGCACCTGGAGCGGAACTAGCACAGATACGCAGTATTTT
>once|-|TRBJ2-7|TRBV18|12
CASSYQSNEQYF
TGTGCCAGCTCTTACCAGTCGAACGAGCAGTACTTC
>-|TRBD2|TRBJ2-7|TRBV27|15
CASSLSGGRAYEQYF
TGTGCCAGCAGTTTGAGTGGCGGGAGGGCCTACGAGCAGTACTTC
>-|TRBD1|TRBJ1-1|TRBV27|14
CASSLRDSGTEAFF
TGTGCCAGCAGTCTCCGGGACAGTGGCACTGAAGCTTTCTTT
>-|-|TRBJ1-2|TRBV6-6|16
CASSSRSGGTNYGYTF
TGTGCCAGCAGTTCACGGAGCGGGGGCACAAACTATGGCTACACCTTC
>-|-|TRBJ2-3|TRBV9|15
CASSPRTARTDTQYF
TGTGCCAGCAGCCCCCGGACAGCTCGCACAGATACGCAGTATTTT
>few|-|TRBJ1-1|TRBV20-1|11
CSLDLNTEAFF
TGCAGTTTAGATTTGAACACTGAAGCTTTCTTT
>-|-|TRBJ2-3|TRBV6-1|12
CASSEGQYTQYF
TGTGCCAGCAGTGAAGGGCAGTATACGCAGTATTTT
>-|TRBD2|TRBJ2-7|TRBV25-1|13
CATGLAGVYEQYF
TGTGCCACAGGACTAGCGGGAGTTTACGAGCAGTACTTC
>-|TRBD1|TRBJ1-1|TRBV7-9|14
CASSPGTGGTEAFF
TGTGCCAGCAGCCCCGGGACAGGGGGCACTGAAGCTTTCTTT
>-|-|TRBJ1-1|TRBV30|13
CAWSVNTNTEAFF
TGTGCCTGGAGTGTAAACACGAACACTGAAGCTTTCTTT
>-|TRBD2|TRBJ2-7|TRBV18|15
CASSASPGGVYEQYF
TGTGCCAGCTCAGCCTCCCCGGGGGGGGTCTACGAGCAGTACTTC
>-|TRBD2|TRBJ2-4|TRBV9|17
CASSPSGSLLAKNIQYF
TGTGCCAGCAGCCCTAGCGGCTCCTTGCTAGCCAAAAACATTCAGTACTTC
>-|-|TRBJ2-5|TRBV6-1|12
CASNMGEGAQYF
TGTGCCAGCAACATGGGAGAGGGGGCCCAGTACTTC
>-|TRBD1|TRBJ1-2|TRBV5-4|16
CASSLFIRTGDYGYTF
TGTGCCAGCAGCTTGTTCATCAGGACAGGGGATTATGGCTACACCTTC
>-|-|TRBJ2-1|TRBV5-1|14
CASSLGTEYNEQFF
TGCGCCAGCAGCTTGGGGACAGAGTACAATGAGCAGTTCTTC